Listed here are 19 T cell receptor beta chains from one sample, sequenced in a study of T cells in tuberculosis. As to time point: new active TB diagnosis, blood taken before or within 7 days of starting treatment. TCRdb's table, derived via immunoSEQ multiplex PCR, lists solely in-frame clones and lacks some. The sample carries about 30,000 clones, 90% to 95% recorded once. The sequencing here drew on PBMCs, taken at tuberculosis diagnosis. The origin of the receptors is an adult with tuberculosis.

V gene TRBV5-1 combines with J gene TRBJ2-1; no firm D call. Germline assignment: CDR1 SGHRS and CDR2 YFSETQ. CDR3 length equals 13 residues. Trimming pared 4 bases from V and 4 bases from J, leaving 9 bases between. CDR3 protein: CASSTPAYNEQFF. DNA of the CDR3: TGCGCCAGCAGCACTCCCGCTTACAATGAGCAGTTCTTC. The whole variable domain, filled in from reference TRBV5-1 and TRBJ2-1, reads KAGVTQTPRYLIKTRGQQVTLSCSPISGHRSVSWYQQTPGQGLQFLFEYFSETQRNKGNFPGRFSGRQFSNSRSEMNVSTLELGDSALYLCASSTPAYNEQFFGPGTRLTVL.

This clone occurred a few times. The rearrangement joins TRBV2 to TRBJ2-7; 7 nucleotides line up with TRBD1. CDR3 size: 14 residues. CDR1 is SNHLY, CDR2 FYNNEI, per germline. Trimming removed 10 bases from V and 5 bases from J; junction bases left unmatched: 14. The chain's CDR3 is CATRWGQGDNEQYF. The CDR3 DNA reads TGTGCCACCCGCTGGGGCCAGGGGGATAACGAGCAGTACTTC.

The chain couples TRBV27 to TRBJ2-1; 7 positions agree with TRBD1. CDR3 length: 15 amino acids. Germline V gene data show CDR1 as MNHEY and CDR2 as SMNVEV (reference sequence). V was clipped by 6 bases and J by 3 bases; unmatched bases: 8. The CDR3 DNA sequence: TGTGCCAGCAGCTTAGGGACAGTTCACTACAATGAGCAGTTCTTC. Its protein is CASSLGTVHYNEQFF.

The chain uses TRBV5-1 and TRBJ2-7; D possibly corresponds to TRBD1 (6 bases). Trimming cost V 4 bases and J 1 base, with 12 bases left between them. The CDR3 sequence is 14 residues long. CDR1 SGHRS and CDR2 YFSETQ come from the germline V gene. CDR3 amino acids: CASSAGQQSYEQYF. The CDR3 DNA reads as TGCGCCAGCAGCGCCGGACAGCAGTCCTACGAGCAGTACTTC. Variable domain in full (rest from reference TRBV5-1 and TRBJ2-7): KAGVTQTPRYLIKTRGQQVTLSCSPISGHRSVSWYQQTPGQGLQFLFEYFSETQRNKGNFPGRFSGRQFSNSRSEMNVSTLELGDSALYLCASSAGQQSYEQYFGPGTRLTVT.

The chain carries TRBV6-1 and TRBJ1-5, with D possibly matching TRBD1 (6 bases). The CDR3 is 18 residues long. Deletions cut 1 base from V and 0 bases from J, with 16 bases between. Per germline, CDR1 MNHNS and CDR2 SASEGT. The CDR3 is CASSEEVGGHNSNQPQHF. CDR3 sequence (DNA): TGTGCCAGCAGTGAAGAAGTTGGGGGACATAATAGCAATCAGCCCCAGCATTTT.

This chain joins TRBV12-5 and TRBJ1-1; a weak D match, TRBD1 (5 bases). V was trimmed by 1 base and J by 4 bases, leaving 10 bases between them. The CDR3 is 14 residues long. Germline-derived CDR1 and CDR2 are LGHNT and FRNRAP. CDR3 loop: CASGLGQLATEAFF. The CDR3 DNA follows: TGTGCTAGTGGTTTGGGACAGTTGGCCACTGAAGCTTTCTTT.

This chain uses TRBV7-2 with TRBJ2-1, with 7 bases that match TRBD2. Germline lookup yields CDR1 SGHTA and CDR2 FQGNSA. V was pared by 4 bases and J by 4 bases, with 10 bases of the junction left unmatched. The CDR3 runs 16 residues. DNA for the CDR3: TGTGCCAGCAGCTCGATGGGGGGGTTCAATTACAATGAGCAGTTCTTC. Amino acids: CASSSMGGFNYNEQFF.

V is TRBV7-8 and J is TRBJ1-5, with D unresolved. The germline gives CDR1 SGHVS, CDR2 FQNEAQ. Deletions cut 2 bases from V and 1 base from J, with 12 bases between. The CDR3 extends over 16 amino acids. The chain's CDR3 is CASSLPYGQSNQPQHF. CDR3 bases: TGTGCCAGCAGCTTACCCTATGGGCAGAGCAATCAGCCCCAGCATTTT.

The genes are TRBV28 and TRBJ1-2, with 8 bases aligning to TRBD1. The J segment lost 6 bases and the V segment lost 9 bases, leaving 15 bases of the junction unmatched. Germline V CDR1 and CDR2: MDHEN, SYDVKM. The CDR3 spans 15 residues. Here the CDR3 reads CASRNRDRILNGYTF. In DNA, the CDR3 is TGTGCCAGTAGGAACCGGGACAGGATCCTTAATGGCTACACCTTC.

The chain couples TRBV7-3 to TRBJ2-1; 8 positions agree with TRBD2. The CDR3 is 15 amino acids. Per the germline V gene, CDR1 is SGHTA and CDR2 is FQGTGA. V was pared by 2 bases and J by 9 bases, with 9 bases of the junction left unmatched. The CDR3 DNA follows: TGTGCCAGCAGCTTATTACCGGGGGGGCCGGGTGAGCAGTTCTTC. Translated: CASSLLPGGPGEQFF.

The rearrangement joins TRBV29-1 to TRBJ1-2; TRBD1 might be the D (6 bases). V lost 0 bases and J 7 bases, leaving 12 bases between the germline ends. The CDR3 is made up of 13 amino acids. The germline CDR1 and CDR2 sequences are SQVTM and ANQGSEA. The CDR3 reads CSVEEAGAGGYTF. The CDR3, as DNA: TGCAGCGTTGAAGAGGCAGGGGCGGGTGGCTACACCTTC.

V is TRBV7-2 and J is TRBJ2-3, with TRBD2 identical over 11 bases. The trim removed 4 bases at V and 1 base at J, leaving 7 bases unmatched. Germline CDR1 SGHTA, CDR2 FQGNSA. CDR3 size: 17 residues. CDR3 bases: TGTGCCAGCAGCTGGCAGGGACTAGCGGACCGCACAGATACGCAGTATTTT. Amino acids: CASSWQGLADRTDTQYF.

This chain joins TRBV15 and TRBJ2-7; D might be TRBD2 (6 bases). From germline, CDR1 is LNHNV and CDR2 YYDKDF (reference sequence). V gave up 0 bases and J gave up 7 bases, with 16 bases separating them. The CDR3 has 15 residues. The CDR3 here is CATSRERDSLREQYF. CDR3 DNA: TGTGCCACCAGCAGAGAGCGGGACTCCCTCCGGGAGCAGTACTTC.

This clone has only one observation. The chain uses TRBV18 and TRBJ1-4, with D uncertain. CDR3 size: 16 residues. Trimming shortened V by 4 bases and J by 0 bases, and 12 bases separated the two germline ends. Germline CDR1 reads KGHSH; CDR2 reads LQKENI. The CDR3, as DNA: TGTGCCAGCTCACGCGGGGTTAAGACAACTAATGAAAAACTGTTTTTT. This codes for CASSRGVKTTNEKLFF. The full variable domain, completed using reference TRBV18 and TRBJ1-4, is NAGVMQNPRHLVRRRGQEARLRCSPMKGHSHVYWYRQLPEEGLKFMVYLQKENIIDESGMPKERFSAEFPKEGPSILRIQQVVRGDSAAYFCASSRGVKTTNEKLFFGSGTQLSVL.

The chain employs TRBV6-1 and TRBJ2-1, with 7 bases fitting TRBD2. After removal of 6 bases from V and 9 bases from J, the junction contained 8 bases not matched to a gene. Per germline, CDR1 MNHNS and CDR2 SASEGT. CDR3 length: 13 residues. The CDR3 sequence is CASRGRAFSEQFF. As DNA, the CDR3 is TGTGCCAGCAGGGGGAGGGCCTTTAGTGAGCAGTTCTTC.

This chain joins TRBV7-9 and TRBJ2-1; 7 bases map to TRBD1. This CDR3 has 15 amino acids. V shed 3 bases and J 2 bases; nucleotides not matched to a gene: 4. CDR1 SEHNR and CDR2 FQNEAQ come from the germline V gene (reference sequence). The CDR3 DNA sequence: TGTGCCAGCAGCTTGGCGCAGGGGGCCTACAATGAGCAGTTCTTC. Translation: CASSLAQGAYNEQFF.

The sample holds one count of this clone. The chain joins TRBV6-5 to TRBJ1-2; the D gene is possibly TRBD1 (5 bases). Trimming took 1 base from V and 6 from J, leaving 18 bases between them. CDR3 length equals 16 residues. Germline CDR1 and CDR2: MNHEY and SVGAGI. The CDR3 bases are TGTGCCAGCAGTTACTTAATGGGGCCAAGAGTCCATGGCTACACCTTC. This gives the protein CASSYLMGPRVHGYTF.

This sequence joins TRBV10-2 and TRBJ1-6, with D possibly matching TRBD1 (6 bases). CDR3 size: 14 residues. Germline-derived CDR1 and CDR2 are WSHSY and SAAADI. Deletions cut 3 bases from V and 7 bases from J, with 10 bases between. The CDR3 bases are TGCGCCAGCAGTGACCAGGGGAAAAATTCACCCCTCCACTTT. Translation gives CASSDQGKNSPLHF.

The V gene is TRBV6-6, the J gene TRBJ1-2, with TRBD1 matching over 7 bases. The CDR3 has 13 residues. CDR1 and CDR2 (germline): MNHNY, SVGAGI (reference sequence). Germline trimming cut 6 bases from V and 5 bases from J; bases unmatched to any gene: 6. The CDR3 here is CASSPEGQYGYTF. CDR3 nucleotide sequence: TGTGCCAGCAGCCCGGAGGGACAGTATGGCTACACCTTC.